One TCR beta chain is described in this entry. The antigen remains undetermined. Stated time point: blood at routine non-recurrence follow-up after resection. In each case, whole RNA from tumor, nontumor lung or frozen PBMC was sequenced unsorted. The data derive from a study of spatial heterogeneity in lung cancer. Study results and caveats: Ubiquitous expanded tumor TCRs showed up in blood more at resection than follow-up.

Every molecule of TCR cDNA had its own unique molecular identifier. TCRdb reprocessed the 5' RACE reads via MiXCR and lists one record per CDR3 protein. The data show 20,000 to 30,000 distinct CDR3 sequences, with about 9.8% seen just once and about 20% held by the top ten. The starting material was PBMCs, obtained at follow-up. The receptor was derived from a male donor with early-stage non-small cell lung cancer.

CDR3 coding DNA: TGCAGTGCTAGCCTCCTACAGGGTCCCGGGGAGCTGTTTTTT. This translates into CSASLLQGPGELFF. This chain links TRBV20-1 with TRBJ2-2; a possible D gene is TRBD1 (6 bases). This CDR3 has 14 amino acids. Germline V gene lookup returns CDR1 DFQATT and CDR2 SNEGSKA (reference sequence). V dropped 3 bases and J dropped 6 bases, with 14 bases sitting between them.